The present entry profiles one TCR beta chain with its context. This record comes from a study of patients and donors after allogeneic stem cell transplantation. This CDR3 has 13 amino acids. Unmatched junction bases numbered 1, after V lost 7 bases and J lost 3 bases. Per germline, CDR1 SQVTM and CDR2 ANQGSEA. TCRdb re-called the RT-PCR reads with MiXCR, one entry per CDR3 protein. The sample has around 150,000 distinct CDR3 sequences; roughly 31% are singletons. The TCR sequence derives from a human donor who was either an allogeneic HSCT recipient or a stem cell or donor lymphocyte infusion donor (not recorded which). It is not recorded whose cells these are; they may come from a transplant donor. Sequencing used blood, either unsorted or a sorted T cell fraction (not recorded which). The chain uses TRBV29-1 and TRBJ2-2, with 11 bases aligning to TRBD2. The CDR3 nucleotides are TGCAGCGCACTAGCGGGAGACACCGGGGAGCTGTTTTTT. It codes for CSALAGDTGELFF.